This paragraph covers one TCR beta chain sequence. The data were obtained in a study of T cell changes during pregnancy in multiple sclerosis. Clones were read by immunoSEQ multiplex PCR, and TCRdb kept only the in-frame ones, dropping some. The sample carries around 50,000 clones, approximately 92% recorded once. Per germline, CDR1 MRHNA and CDR2 SNTAGT. The V gene end was trimmed by 4 bases and the J gene end by 0 bases; junction bases not matched to a gene: 3. The CDR3 sequence is 17 residues long. The specimen was CD4+ T cells from peripheral blood mononuclear cells, collected in the third trimester of pregnancy. The chain employs TRBV6-4 and TRBJ2-1; 13 nucleotides agree with TRBD2. This receptor was identified in a female donor with multiple sclerosis, enrolled in a pregnancy study. CDR3 sequence reads: CASSGTSGSLSYNEQFF. Here the CDR3 DNA reads TGTGCCAGCAGTGGGACTAGCGGGAGTCTCTCCTACAATGAGCAGTTCTTC.